The 32 T cell receptor beta chains below were found in one sample sequenced in a study of blood T cell repertoires in COVID-19. Sequencing was performed with immunoSEQ multiplex PCR; in TCRdb, only in-frame clones are kept and a portion is missing. The table has around 100,000 clones, roughly 70% seen once; the top ten hold 3% to 4.5%. The material sequenced was peripheral blood. These receptors were collected from a man in his sixties or seventies with COVID-19, enrolled during active disease.

The chain joins TRBV27 to TRBJ2-3, with TRBD1 matching over 9 bases. After removal of 7 bases from V and 6 bases from J, the junction contained 11 bases not matched to a gene. CDR1 MNHEY and CDR2 SMNVEV come from the germline V gene (reference sequence). The CDR3 loop spans 15 amino acids. DNA for the CDR3: TGTGCCAGCACCCGCGCGGACAGGGGACGGGATACGCAGTATTTT. Protein: CASTRADRGRDTQYF.

This clone came up once. This chain joins TRBV20-1 and TRBJ1-5, with a tentative D call TRBD1 (5 bases). The V gene's germline CDR1 is DFQATT and CDR2 SNEGSKA (reference sequence). The CDR3 has 15 residues. V was shortened by 3 bases and J by 2 bases, with 14 bases between the two germline ends. The CDR3 nucleotides are TGCAGTGCTAGTAGGGGAGGCGTGGGCAATCAGCCCCAGCATTTT. Translation: CSASRGGVGNQPQHF.

The chain is built from TRBV11-3 and TRBJ2-1; D is possibly TRBD1 (6 bases). The CDR3 sequence is 15 residues long. Germline CDR1 reads SGHNT; CDR2 reads YENEEA. Trimming stripped 5 bases from V and 3 bases from J, with 14 bases between. This chain's CDR3 is CASSEQGTHYNEQFF. DNA of the CDR3: TGTGCCAGCAGCGAACAGGGTACTCACTACAATGAGCAGTTCTTC.

This chain links TRBV7-2 with TRBJ2-4; 13 bases match TRBD2. CDR1 and CDR2 (germline): SGHTA, FQGNSA. There are 17 residues in the CDR3. With V trimmed by 2 bases and J by 5 bases, 6 bases remained unmatched. DNA of the CDR3: TGTGCCAGCAGCTTAACTAGCGGGAGGGCCATTCAAAACATTCAGTACTTC. Translation: CASSLTSGRAIQNIQYF.

J is TRBJ2-6 and V is TRBV30, with D tentatively TRBD2 (6 bases). This CDR3 contains 17 residues. CDR1 is GTSNPN, CDR2 SVGIG, per germline (reference sequence). Between the trimmed V and J ends, which lost 4 bases and 2 bases, there was a span of 18 bases. Here the CDR3 reads CAWIRRPGGAGANVLTF. CDR3 nucleotides: TGTGCCTGGATTCGGAGGCCCGGAGGGGCTGGGGCCAACGTCCTGACTTTC.

This chain uses TRBV19 with TRBJ1-5; D not certain. In germline, CDR1 is LNHDA, CDR2 SQIVND (reference sequence). This CDR3 spans 13 amino acids. V dropped 4 bases and J dropped 4 bases, with 8 bases sitting between them. The CDR3 coding sequence is TGTGCCAGTAGTACCCGCGAGAATCAGCCCCAGCATTTT. Protein: CASSTRENQPQHF.

V and J are TRBV7-6 and TRBJ2-1; D is ambiguous. The CDR3 has 17 amino acids. Trimming cost V 5 bases and J 9 bases, with 26 bases left between them. Germline CDR1 and CDR2: SGHVS and FNYEAQ. The CDR3 protein is CASSREPPQRSRGEQFF. CDR3 sequence (DNA): TGTGCCAGCAGCCGAGAGCCCCCGCAGAGGTCACGAGGTGAGCAGTTCTTC.

V gene TRBV4-3 combines with J gene TRBJ2-7; TRBD2 matches 7 bases. Germline CDR1 and CDR2: LGHNA and YSLEER. V was pared by 4 bases and J by 3 bases, with 9 bases of the junction left unmatched. The CDR3 extends over 15 amino acids. The CDR3 region is CASSLGTTRGYEQYF. CDR3 in DNA: TGCGCCAGCAGCCTCGGGACTACTCGCGGCTACGAGCAGTACTTC.

The chain employs TRBV7-9 and TRBJ2-5; 12 nucleotides line up with TRBD1. V shed 5 bases, J shed 4 bases, and the junction held 8 bases outside the gene matches. Germline CDR1 is SEHNR and CDR2 is FQNEAQ (reference sequence). This CDR3 is built from 16 residues. The CDR3 protein is CASSPPGQGARETQYF. The CDR3 DNA is TGTGCCAGCAGCCCGCCGGGACAGGGGGCAAGAGAGACCCAGTACTTC.

This chain uses TRBV6-5 with TRBJ2-7, with TRBD2 as a possible D gene (6 bases). Trimming removed 4 bases from V and 2 bases from J, with 15 bases in between. This CDR3 comprises 15 residues. Germline V gene lookup returns CDR1 MNHEY and CDR2 SVGAGI. The CDR3 spells CASSLLAEGPYEQYF. The CDR3 bases are TGTGCCAGCAGTTTGTTAGCGGAGGGCCCCTACGAGCAGTACTTC.

V and J are TRBV30 and TRBJ2-1; 7 bases map to TRBD2. The CDR3 sequence is 15 residues long. V dropped 4 bases and J dropped 4; count of bases not matched to a gene: 10. Germline values: CDR1 GTSNPN, CDR2 SVGIG (reference sequence). The CDR3 loop reads CAWIGASGLYNEQFF. The CDR3 DNA reads TGTGCCTGGATCGGGGCTAGCGGACTATACAATGAGCAGTTCTTC.

The chain employs TRBV5-5 and TRBJ2-6; perhaps TRBD2 as D (5 bases). V was clipped by 2 bases and J by 0 bases, with 6 bases between them. There are 15 residues in the CDR3. Germline-derived CDR1 and CDR2 are SGHKS and YYEKEE (reference sequence). The CDR3 sequence: CASSFGDSGANVLTF. Here the CDR3 DNA reads TGTGCCAGCAGCTTCGGGGACTCTGGGGCCAACGTCCTGACTTTC.

The chain is built from TRBV6-1 and TRBJ1-2; D not certain. V was pared by 2 bases and J by 4 bases, with 8 bases between. The germline gives CDR1 MNHNS, CDR2 SASEGT. The CDR3 loop spans 13 amino acids. In DNA, the CDR3 is TGTGCCAGCAGTGAAATATTTATCTATGGCTACACCTTC. Protein sequence: CASSEIFIYGYTF.

This clone is a singleton in its sample. The CDR3 DNA reads TGTGCCAGCAGCCAACATCAGGGGACTGAAGCTTTCTTT. It yields the protein CASSQHQGTEAFF. The rearrangement joins TRBV3-1 (or the pseudogene TRBV3-2) to TRBJ1-1; possibly TRBD1 for D (6 bases). Germline CDR1 and CDR2: LGHDT and YNNKEL (reference sequence). V was pared by 2 bases and J by 5 bases, with 9 bases between. The CDR3 sequence is 13 residues long.

This sequence joins TRBV2 and TRBJ2-5, with TRBD1 matching 7 bases. The J segment lost 6 bases and the V segment lost 10 bases, leaving 8 bases of the junction unmatched. Per the germline V gene, CDR1 is SNHLY and CDR2 is FYNNEI. The CDR3 has 12 residues. CDR3 in DNA: TGTGCCACCACAGGGGATGGAAAGACCCAGTACTTC. It codes for CATTGDGKTQYF.

The chain couples TRBV28 to TRBJ2-5; 7 nucleotides align to TRBD1. J was trimmed by 3 bases and V by 0 bases; bases with no gene match: 10. CDR1 is MDHEN, CDR2 SYDVKM, per germline. The CDR3 has 17 amino acids. The CDR3 nucleotides are TGTGCCAGCAGTTTATGGGTGGCAGGGGGACAAGAAGAGACCCAGTACTTC. This sequence encodes CASSLWVAGGQEETQYF.

This clone was seen a few times. V and J are TRBV7-2 and TRBJ2-7, with 7 bases lining up with TRBD2. CDR1 is SGHTA and CDR2 is FQGNSA in the germline V gene. The CDR3 contains 14 residues. Losses at the gene ends were 9 bases for V and 0 bases for J; bases not matched to a gene: 8. The CDR3, as DNA: TGTGCCAGTGGATCTAGCGGTTCCTCCTACGAGCAGTACTTC. Translation: CASGSSGSSYEQYF.

The V call is TRBV6-2 or TRBV6-3, the J call TRBJ2-7; 10 bases are shared with TRBD2. The CDR3 is 15 amino acids. Germline values: CDR1 MNHEY, CDR2 SVGEGT. The V and J ends lost 4 bases and 1 base, in that order; junction bases with no gene match: 4. CDR3 sequence reads: CASSLGLARSYEQYF. The CDR3 bases are TGTGCCAGCAGTTTGGGACTAGCGAGATCCTACGAGCAGTACTTC.

The V gene is TRBV27, the J gene TRBJ2-7, with unresolved D. From germline, CDR1 is MNHEY and CDR2 SMNVEV (reference sequence). Trimming stripped 3 bases from V and 2 bases from J, with 11 bases between. CDR3 length equals 14 residues. In DNA form, the CDR3 reads TGTGCCAGCAGTTTGTCGGAGTTCGCCTACGAGCAGTACTTC. Protein sequence: CASSLSEFAYEQYF.

The chain carries TRBV25-1 and TRBJ2-3; 9 positions agree with TRBD1. The CDR3 runs 13 residues. CDR1 is MGHDK, CDR2 SYGVNS, per germline. Trimming at V came to 10 bases and at J to 1 base, leaving 3 bases not matched to a gene. The CDR3 reads CATRTGGTDTQYF. CDR3 nucleotides: TGTGCCACCCGGACAGGGGGCACAGATACGCAGTATTTT.

This chain joins TRBV7-9 and TRBJ1-6, with a possible D match to TRBD1 (6 bases). V was trimmed by 7 bases and J by 7 bases, leaving 8 bases between them. CDR3 length: 12 residues. Germline V gene sequence: CDR1 SEHNR, CDR2 FQNEAQ (reference sequence). CDR3 sequence reads: CASNQGNSPLHF. In DNA form, the CDR3 reads TGTGCCAGCAACCAGGGGAATTCACCCCTCCACTTT.

This rearrangement joins TRBV15 to TRBJ1-2; the D gene is possibly TRBD1 (5 bases). The length of the CDR3 is 15 residues. Trimming took off 5 bases at V and 8 bases at J, with 21 bases between the two ends. Germline-derived CDR1 and CDR2 are LNHNV and YYDKDF (reference sequence). CDR3 sequence: CATSGGTIPGGGYTF. DNA for the CDR3: TGTGCCACCAGCGGTGGGACTATTCCCGGCGGGGGCTACACCTTC.

The gene calls are TRBV11-2 and TRBJ2-7; the D gene is possibly TRBD2 (6 bases). Per germline, CDR1 SGHAT and CDR2 FQNNGV. The ends were cut back, 5 bases at V and 4 bases at J, with 18 bases in the middle. CDR3 length: 15 residues. In DNA, the CDR3 is TGTGCCAGCAGCCTTTCCCTCGGGGGAGATTACGAGCAGTACTTC. Translating it yields CASSLSLGGDYEQYF.

The gene calls are TRBV28 and TRBJ2-1, with TRBD1 as a possible D gene (5 bases). V lost 7 bases to trimming and J lost 2 bases, with 12 bases between them. The CDR3 runs to 14 residues. Per germline, CDR1 MDHEN and CDR2 SYDVKM. CDR3 coding DNA: TGTGCCAGCAACCTAGGACACCCCTACAATGAGCAGTTCTTC. As protein: CASNLGHPYNEQFF.

This chain links TRBV27 with TRBJ2-2; 10 bases are shared with TRBD2. The germline gives CDR1 MNHEY, CDR2 SMNVEV (reference sequence). V was clipped by 2 bases and J by 6 bases; unmatched bases: 6. CDR3 length: 16 residues. The CDR3 bases are TGTGCCAGCAGTTTAGTAGCGGGAGGAGTAGCCGGGGAGCTGTTTTTT. Translating gives CASSLVAGGVAGELFF.

The J gene is TRBJ2-7, the V gene TRBV6-5; the D gene is possibly TRBD2 (5 bases). The CDR3 totals 13 residues. Trimming cost V 2 bases and J 6 bases, with 11 bases left between them. Germline CDR1 is MNHEY and CDR2 is SVGAGI. The CDR3 reads CASSYLRRSEQYF. In DNA form, the CDR3 reads TGTGCCAGCAGTTACCTCAGGAGGTCCGAGCAGTACTTC.

Note on this clone: One junction end disagrees with the germline gene, perhaps due to a read error. The chain links TRBV7-7 to TRBJ2-5; 7 nucleotides agree with TRBD2. The CDR3 has 13 amino acids. In germline, CDR1 is SSHAT, CDR2 FNYEAQ (reference sequence). The CDR3 protein is CASSPGGQETQYF. The CDR3 DNA reads TGTGCTAGCAGCCCGGGGGGTCAAGAGACCCAGTACTTC. Filled out from reference TRBV7-7 and TRBJ2-5, the complete variable domain reads GAGVSQSPRYKVTKRGQDVTLRCDPISSHATLYWYQQALGQGPEFLTYFNYEAQPDKSGLPSDRFSAERPEGSISTLTIQRTEQRDSAMYRCASSPGGQETQYFGPGTRLLVL.

The CDR3 DNA reads TGTGCCAGTAGTATGAGCCTAGCGGGAGCCGAGAGTGAGCAGTTCTTC. Amino acid sequence: CASSMSLAGAESEQFF. The rearrangement links TRBV19 to TRBJ2-1; 10 bases agree with TRBD2. Germline CDR1 reads LNHDA; CDR2 reads SQIVND (reference sequence). The length of the CDR3 is 16 residues. The ends lost 3 bases at V and 9 bases at J; junction bases unmatched: 11.

The chain carries TRBV24-1 and TRBJ2-1; D ambiguous. The CDR3 consists of 12 residues. V was shortened by 9 bases and J by 10 bases, with 15 bases between the two germline ends. Germline CDR1 reads KGHDR; CDR2 reads SFDVKD. The CDR3: CATSRTSLEQFF. The CDR3 coding sequence is TGTGCCACCTCCAGAACGTCCCTCGAGCAGTTCTTC.

The J gene is TRBJ2-2, the V gene TRBV9; D is unresolved. V was pared by 4 bases and J by 5 bases, with 15 bases between. This CDR3 is 15 amino acids long. Germline assignment: CDR1 SGDLS and CDR2 YYNGEE. In DNA form, the CDR3 reads TGTGCCAGCAGCCCAGGAAATAGTGTTACCGGGGAGCTGTTTTTT. Its protein product is CASSPGNSVTGELFF.

The chain combines TRBV5-4 with TRBJ1-6; D is ambiguous. V gave up 6 bases and J gave up 0 bases, with 10 bases separating them. CDR3 length: 15 residues. Germline V gene data show CDR1 as SGHNT and CDR2 as YYREEE (reference sequence). CDR3 amino acids: CASKPYSSYNSPLHF. The CDR3 nucleotides are TGTGCCAGCAAACCCTATAGCTCCTATAATTCACCCCTCCACTTT.

The V call is TRBV28, the J call TRBJ2-7, with D possibly matching TRBD1 (5 bases). CDR1 MDHEN and CDR2 SYDVKM come from the germline V gene. Trimming left V 5 bases short and J 3 bases short, with 17 bases between. This CDR3 region has 15 residues. CDR3 amino acids: CASSPPTGSLYEQYF. In nucleotides, the CDR3 is TGTGCCAGCAGTCCCCCCACAGGTTCCCTCTACGAGCAGTACTTC.